A selection of T cell receptor beta chains follows, all from one sample in a study of T-cell reconstitution after alpha-beta-depleted transplantation in children. TCRdb passed the PCR reads through MiXCR, listing each CDR3 protein once. This table has about 690,000 distinct CDR3 sequences, 15% to 20% appearing once. The sequencing used PBMCs from the stem cell graft donor, collected from the stem cell graft. The receptors shown here come from a human donor who donated a stem cell graft to a child with acute myeloid leukemia. Each CDR3 is given with its conserved first and last residue. Each record gives: V gene, D gene, J gene, CDR3 protein. The D gene is left open where the match is weak.

>TRBV12-3/TRBV12-4|.|TRBJ1-1
CASRRGDTEAFF
>TRBV6-5|.|TRBJ1-6
CASSYSLSSYNSPLHF
>TRBV7-2|TRBD1|TRBJ2-5
CATRGRLTQETQYF
>TRBV20-1|.|TRBJ1-2
CSAVGWGSRNGYTF
>TRBV12-3/TRBV12-4|.|TRBJ2-1
CASSPRQVYNEQFF
>TRBV20-1|.|TRBJ1-1
CSARDRRGWGTEAFF
>TRBV11-2|TRBD2|TRBJ2-3
CASSSLLAGGGASTDTQYF
>TRBV5-1|TRBD2|TRBJ2-7
CASSRSGGAYEQYF
>TRBV12-3/TRBV12-4|TRBD1|TRBJ1-5
CASSFLGGTRGNQPQHF
>TRBV5-1|.|TRBJ2-2
CASTQGQNTGELFF
>TRBV6-2/TRBV6-3|TRBD2|TRBJ2-1
CASDWGGSSYNEQFF
>TRBV24-1|.|TRBJ1-1
CATSDSGLGNTEAFF
>TRBV12-3/TRBV12-4|TRBD2|TRBJ2-1
CASSLETSGNNEQFF
>TRBV6-1|TRBD2|TRBJ2-3
CASRLLAGGGDTQYF
>TRBV6-1|TRBD1|TRBJ2-2
CASSPQTGAAGELFF
>TRBV6-1|.|TRBJ1-1
CASTRGRAKSTEAFF
>TRBV7-9|TRBD1|TRBJ1-3
CASSSGGFGNTIYF
>TRBV20-1|TRBD1|TRBJ1-2
CSAIRDRGPAVYGYTF
>TRBV12-3/TRBV12-4|.|TRBJ1-3
CASSYEVGGLSSGNTIYF
>TRBV12-3/TRBV12-4|.|TRBJ1-1
CASSPFTGATEAFF